This entry lists 27 T cell receptor beta chains sequenced from one sample in a study of blood T cell repertoires in COVID-19. The table came from immunoSEQ multiplex PCR; TCRdb's copy has only in-frame clones and leaves some out. The sample has a few hundred thousand clones, roughly 86% seen once. The sequenced sample was peripheral blood. Receptors originate from a woman in her forties or fifties who had recovered from COVID-19.

The CDR3 loop is CASSHYSWSNTEAFF. CDR3 coding DNA: TGTGCCAGCAGCCACTATTCTTGGTCGAACACTGAAGCTTTCTTT. The genes are TRBV16 and TRBJ1-1; D unclear. Germline assignment: CDR1 KGHSY and CDR2 FQNENV. This CDR3 has 15 residues. Trimming left V 3 bases short and J 1 base short, with 12 bases between.

The CDR3 protein is CASSLGTVKAGNTIYF. For the CDR3, the DNA is TGCGCCAGCAGCTTAGGGACAGTGAAGGCTGGAAACACCATATATTTT. This rearrangement joins TRBV5-1 to TRBJ1-3; 7 bases fit TRBD1. The germline gives CDR1 SGHRS, CDR2 YFSETQ. V was clipped by 2 bases and J by 2 bases; unmatched bases: 7. The CDR3 has 16 amino acids. Using reference TRBV5-1 and TRBJ1-3 for the parts outside the CDR3, the full variable domain is KAGVTQTPRYLIKTRGQQVTLSCSPISGHRSVSWYQQTPGQGLQFLFEYFSETQRNKGNFPGRFSGRQFSNSRSEMNVSTLELGDSALYLCASSLGTVKAGNTIYFGEGSWLTVV.

The rearrangement uses TRBV2 and TRBJ1-5; TRBD1 matches at 8 bases. CDR1 and CDR2 (germline): SNHLY, FYNNEI. The CDR3 totals 14 residues. Trimming took 6 bases from V and 9 from J; bases not matched to a gene: 10. The CDR3 nucleotides are TGTGCCAGCAGCCCCGGACAGGGCTTGGCGCCCCAGCATTTT. This sequence encodes CASSPGQGLAPQHF.

This clone showed up just once. The rearrangement links TRBV5-1 to TRBJ2-1; 11 positions agree with TRBD2. Trimming at V came to 1 base and at J to 4 bases, leaving 10 bases not matched to a gene. There are 18 residues in the CDR3. Germline lookup yields CDR1 SGHRS and CDR2 YFSETQ. CDR3 DNA sequence: TGCGCCAGCAGCTTGCTCCTTAGCGGGGGGGCCTCTTACAATGAGCAGTTCTTC. Residues: CASSLLLSGGASYNEQFF.

The genes are TRBV19 and TRBJ1-2; no reliable D call. Deletions cut 5 bases from V and 0 bases from J, with 10 bases between. This CDR3 is built from 14 residues. Germline lookup yields CDR1 LNHDA and CDR2 SQIVND (reference sequence). CDR3 residues: CASSSGSANYGYTF. Here the CDR3 DNA reads TGTGCCAGTAGTTCGGGGAGCGCTAACTATGGCTACACCTTC. The whole variable domain, filled in from reference TRBV19 and TRBJ1-2, reads DGGITQSPKYLFRKEGQNVTLSCEQNLNHDAMYWYRQDPGQGLRLIYYSQIVNDFQKGDIAEGYSVSREKKESFPLTVTSAQKNPTAFYLCASSSGSANYGYTFGSGTRLTVV.

The chain links TRBV10-1 to TRBJ1-2; the match to TRBD1 covers 7 bases. The V and J ends lost 4 bases and 7 bases, in that order; junction bases with no gene match: 0. The CDR3 runs 11 residues. Per the germline V gene, CDR1 is WNHNN and CDR2 is SYGVQD (reference sequence). In nucleotides, the CDR3 is TGCGCCAGCAGTGGACAGGGTGGCTACACCTTC. Translating gives CASSGQGGYTF.

This chain joins TRBV6-2 or TRBV6-3 and TRBJ2-1, with 7 bases lining up with TRBD2. Germline CDR1 reads MNHEY; CDR2 reads SVGEGT. With V trimmed by 0 bases and J by 3 bases, 11 bases remained unmatched. The CDR3 loop spans 18 amino acids. CDR3 sequence reads: CASSYSWSLSGIYNEQFF. The CDR3 DNA follows: TGTGCCAGCAGTTACTCGTGGTCTCTGAGCGGGATCTACAATGAGCAGTTCTTC.

The chain has TRBV28 and TRBJ2-4; weak D call: TRBD1 (7 bases). This CDR3 is 15 amino acids long. Germline CDR1 MDHEN, CDR2 SYDVKM. The V end lost 2 bases, the J end lost 6 bases, and 14 bases lay between the germline ends. CDR3 sequence: CASSLGQGGRNIQYF. The CDR3 nucleotides are TGTGCCAGCAGTTTAGGGCAGGGGGGAAGAAACATTCAGTACTTC.

The chain recombines TRBV28 with TRBJ1-6; D unresolved. Per the germline V gene, CDR1 is MDHEN and CDR2 is SYDVKM. Trimming stripped 1 base from V and 11 bases from J, with 6 bases between. This CDR3 has 12 amino acids. In DNA, the CDR3 is TGTGCCAGCAGTTTATCCAGAACACCCCTCCACTTT. Its translation is CASSLSRTPLHF.

The rearrangement links TRBV30 to TRBJ2-6; D remains ambiguous. The V gene lost 2 bases and the J gene lost 0 bases, with 20 bases spanning the gap. The CDR3 runs to 19 residues. Germline assignment: CDR1 GTSNPN and CDR2 SVGIG (reference sequence). The DNA for the CDR3 is TGTGCCTGGAGTCTACGATGGGCAGATAGAATCTCTGGGGCCAACGTCCTGACTTTC. This translates into CAWSLRWADRISGANVLTF.

Comments on this clone: The junction departs from the called germline gene at one end, perhaps through a read error. The CDR3 here is CASSAGTGINF. The DNA of the CDR3 is TGTGCCAGCAGTGCCGGGACAGGGATAAACTTC. J is TRBJ2-7 and V is TRBV25-1, with 9 bases that match TRBD1. CDR3 length: 11 amino acids. CDR1 MGHDK and CDR2 SYGVNS come from the germline V gene.

This chain joins TRBV28 and TRBJ1-5; the D is unclear. This CDR3 has 14 amino acids. V lost 5 bases and J lost 1, with 9 bases in between. Germline assignment: CDR1 MDHEN and CDR2 SYDVKM. CDR3 sequence (DNA): TGTGCCAGCAGTGTGGGAGTGAGCAATCAGCCCCAGCATTTT. It specifies CASSVGVSNQPQHF.

This clone is a singleton in its sample. V is TRBV7-2 and J is TRBJ2-7; 11 nucleotides align to TRBD2. The CDR3 length is 14 residues. J lost 2 bases, V lost 6 bases, and 3 bases had no gene match. The germline CDR1 and CDR2 sequences are SGHTA and FQGNSA. CDR3 DNA: TGTGCCAGCAGGATAGCGGGAGGGACCTACGAGCAGTACTTC. This sequence encodes CASRIAGGTYEQYF.

The rearrangement uses TRBV19 and TRBJ2-2; TRBD1 matches 7 bases. Germline V gives CDR1 LNHDA, CDR2 SQIVND (reference sequence). The CDR3 has 15 residues. V gave up 2 bases and J gave up 4 bases; unmatched junction bases: 4. The CDR3 loop is CASSIHRGSTGELFF. DNA for the CDR3: TGTGCCAGTAGTATACACAGGGGCAGCACCGGGGAGCTGTTTTTT.

The chain links TRBV29-1 to TRBJ2-3; TRBD1 agrees at 12 bases. Germline lookup yields CDR1 SQVTM and CDR2 ANQGSEA. This CDR3 has 13 amino acids. V shed 7 bases, J shed 2 bases, and the junction held 1 base outside the gene matches. As DNA, the CDR3 is TGCAGCGGGGGACAGGGGGCCACAGATACGCAGTATTTT. This translates into CSGGQGATDTQYF.

This chain joins TRBV5-1 and TRBJ2-2; the D gene is possibly TRBD2 (5 bases). Germline assignment: CDR1 SGHRS and CDR2 YFSETQ. The germline V and J ends were trimmed by 2 bases and 6 bases, with 14 bases remaining between them. CDR3 size: 15 residues. This CDR3 is CASSLSRRAAGELFF. CDR3 bases: TGCGCCAGCAGCTTAAGTAGGCGAGCGGCCGGGGAGCTGTTTTTT. The complete variable domain, with remaining parts taken from reference TRBV5-1 and TRBJ2-2, reads KAGVTQTPRYLIKTRGQQVTLSCSPISGHRSVSWYQQTPGQGLQFLFEYFSETQRNKGNFPGRFSGRQFSNSRSEMNVSTLELGDSALYLCASSLSRRAAGELFFGEGSRLTVL.

In its sample, this clone was seen once. The V gene is TRBV7-2, the J gene TRBJ1-2, with 8 positions matching TRBD1. With 5 bases clipped from V and 5 bases from J, the junction kept 10 bases outside the gene matches. The CDR3 length is 15 residues. Per the germline V gene, CDR1 is SGHTA and CDR2 is FQGNSA. The DNA for the CDR3 is TGTGCCAGCAGCGCCGGCAGGGGGCGCGAATATGGCTACACCTTC. Translation: CASSAGRGREYGYTF.

This clone is a singleton in its sample. V gene TRBV24-1 combines with J gene TRBJ2-3, with D possibly being TRBD2 (6 bases). Germline CDR1 reads KGHDR; CDR2 reads SFDVKD. V was trimmed by 4 bases and J by 0 bases, leaving 13 bases between them. The length of the CDR3 is 16 residues. DNA for the CDR3: TGTGCCACCAGTGACCCCGGAGGGTATAGCACAGATACGCAGTATTTT. It encodes CATSDPGGYSTDTQYF.

This chain uses TRBV24-1 with TRBJ2-5, with 9 bases lining up with TRBD2. The CDR3 covers 17 residues. The germline V gene has CDR1 KGHDR and CDR2 SFDVKD. J was trimmed by 3 bases and V by 5 bases; bases with no gene match: 12. This chain's CDR3 is CATSGVLAGKKEETQYF. As DNA, the CDR3 is TGTGCCACCAGTGGCGTCCTAGCGGGGAAGAAAGAAGAGACCCAGTACTTC.

This chain joins TRBV4-1 and TRBJ2-7, with D maybe TRBD2 (6 bases). The CDR3 is 22 amino acids. Germline CDR1 MGHRA, CDR2 YSYEKL. V lost 8 bases and J lost 5, with 43 bases in between. The DNA of the CDR3 is TGCGCCAGCCCCAATACTGAGGAGCGGGCCTACCTCCTCCACGTGGGAAAGAACGAGCAGTACTTC. It specifies CASPNTEERAYLLHVGKNEQYF.

This chain joins TRBV2 and TRBJ1-1, with 7 positions matching TRBD1. Germline V gene sequence: CDR1 SNHLY, CDR2 FYNNEI. The CDR3 is made up of 13 amino acids. V dropped 8 bases and J dropped 4; count of bases not matched to a gene: 7. CDR3 in DNA: TGTGCCAGCTTGGGGGACAGTGGCACTGAAGCTTTCTTT. It yields the protein CASLGDSGTEAFF.

V and J are TRBV4-1 and TRBJ1-1; perhaps TRBD1 as D (6 bases). There are 15 residues in the CDR3. V was cut by 0 bases and J by 4 bases, with 12 bases left in between. From germline, CDR1 is MGHRA and CDR2 YSYEKL. The CDR3 here is CASSQERRGITEAFF. In nucleotides, the CDR3 is TGCGCCAGCAGCCAAGAGAGAAGGGGGATCACTGAAGCTTTCTTT.

This clone was picked up a small number of times. CDR3 sequence reads: CAISESEGNTIYF. The CDR3 DNA follows: TGTGCCATCAGTGAGTCAGAGGGAAACACCATATATTTT. This chain links TRBV10-3 with TRBJ1-3; D uncertain. Trimming left V 0 bases short and J 4 bases short, with 4 bases between. This CDR3 has 13 residues. Germline V gives CDR1 ENHRY, CDR2 SYGVKD.

This sequence joins TRBV9 and TRBJ2-1; 7 nucleotides align to TRBD1. The CDR3 covers 15 residues. J lost 3 bases, V lost 0 bases, and 3 bases had no gene match. Germline V CDR1 and CDR2: SGDLS, YYNGEE. CDR3: CASSVEGTVYNEQFF. The CDR3 DNA sequence: TGTGCCAGCAGCGTAGAAGGGACAGTCTACAATGAGCAGTTCTTC.

V is TRBV27 and J is TRBJ2-7, with no clear D. V gave up 5 bases and J gave up 0 bases, with 14 bases separating them. The V gene's germline CDR1 is MNHEY and CDR2 SMNVEV (reference sequence). The CDR3 contains 15 residues. This CDR3 reads CASSSRGTYSYEQYF. CDR3 bases: TGTGCCAGCAGTAGCCGCGGCACCTACTCCTACGAGCAGTACTTC.

The V gene is TRBV5-4, the J gene TRBJ1-2; 8 nucleotides align to TRBD1. Germline CDR1 and CDR2: SGHNT and YYREEE (reference sequence). The V gene end was trimmed by 6 bases and the J gene end by 4 bases; junction bases not matched to a gene: 8. This CDR3 is built from 14 residues. CDR3 protein: CASTIQGQAYGYTF. The CDR3 DNA sequence: TGTGCCAGCACCATCCAGGGACAGGCCTATGGCTACACCTTC. The full variable domain, in which reference TRBV5-4 and TRBJ1-2 provide the parts outside the CDR3, is ETGVTQSPTHLIKTRGQQVTLRCSSQSGHNTVSWYQQALGQGPQFIFQYYREEENGRGNFPPRFSGLQFPNYSSELNVNALELDDSALYLCASTIQGQAYGYTFGSGTRLTVV.

This sequence joins TRBV20-1 and TRBJ1-1, with D possibly matching TRBD1 (5 bases). CDR3 size: 15 residues. In germline, CDR1 is DFQATT, CDR2 SNEGSKA (reference sequence). Trimming left V 3 bases short and J 0 bases short, with 14 bases between. DNA for the CDR3: TGCAGTGCTAGTAGCCCTAAGACAGTGAACACTGAAGCTTTCTTT. Translation: CSASSPKTVNTEAFF.